The subject of this entry is one T cell receptor beta chain. The antigen is undetermined. This entry comes from a study of cytomegalovirus exposure and HLA in healthy donors. This PCR relied on a set of 60 Vbeta primers and 13 Jbeta primers. Profiling relied on immunoSEQ multiplex PCR, and the TCRdb table lists in-frame clones only, not all of them. This table has some 160,000 clones, around three quarters appearing once. Per the germline V gene, CDR1 is SEHNR and CDR2 is FQNEAQ (reference sequence). V was pared by 6 bases and J by 7 bases, with 6 bases of the junction left unmatched. The CDR3 has 13 residues. The study's findings and limits: HLA alleles were associated with around 17,000 TCR beta sequences in a later analysis at 0.05 false discovery rate.

Sequencing input: PBMCs. The J gene is TRBJ2-1, the V gene TRBV7-9; 7 nucleotides line up with TRBD2. The origin of this receptor is a middle-aged woman in good health and CMV-seronegative. In DNA form, the CDR3 reads TGTGCCAGCAGGGGCGGGAGCAGGAATGAGCAGTTCTTC. This translates into CASRGGSRNEQFF.